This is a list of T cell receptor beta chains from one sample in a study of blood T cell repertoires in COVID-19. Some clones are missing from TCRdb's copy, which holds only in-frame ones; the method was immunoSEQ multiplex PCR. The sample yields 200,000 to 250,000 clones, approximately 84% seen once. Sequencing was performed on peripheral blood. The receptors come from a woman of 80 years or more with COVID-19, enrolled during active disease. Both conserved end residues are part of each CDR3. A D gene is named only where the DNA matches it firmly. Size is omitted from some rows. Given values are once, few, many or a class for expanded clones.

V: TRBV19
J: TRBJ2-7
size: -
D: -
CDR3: CASSAPTQGSEQYF
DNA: TGTGCCAGTAGTGCCCCGACCCAGGGTAGCGAGCAGTACTTC

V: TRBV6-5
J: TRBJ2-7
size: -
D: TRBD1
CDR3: CASTLTTGAAYEQYF
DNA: TGTGCCAGCACGCTCACAACAGGGGCGGCCTACGAGCAGTACTTC

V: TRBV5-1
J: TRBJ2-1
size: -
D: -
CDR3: CASSLQGNEQFF
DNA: TGCGCCAGCAGCTTGCAGGGGAATGAGCAGTTCTTC

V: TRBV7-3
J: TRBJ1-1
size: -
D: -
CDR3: CASSSGAGNTEAFF
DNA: TGTGCCAGCAGCTCCGGAGCCGGGAACACTGAAGCTTTCTTT

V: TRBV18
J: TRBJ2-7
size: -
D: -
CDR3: CASSPQDNYEQYF
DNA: TGTGCCAGCTCACCACAGGACAACTACGAGCAGTACTTC

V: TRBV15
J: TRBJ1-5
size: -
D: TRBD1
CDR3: CATSDRQGGNQPQHF
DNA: TGTGCCACCAGCGATCGACAGGGAGGCAATCAGCCCCAGCATTTT

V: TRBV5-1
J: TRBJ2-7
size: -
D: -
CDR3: CASGAPGAYEQYF
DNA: TGCGCCAGCGGGGCTCCAGGTGCTTACGAGCAGTACTTC

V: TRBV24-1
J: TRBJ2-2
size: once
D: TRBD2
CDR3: CATSDLPGRGGTGELFF
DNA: TGTGCCACCAGTGATTTGCCCGGGAGGGGTGGCACCGGGGAGCTGTTTTTT

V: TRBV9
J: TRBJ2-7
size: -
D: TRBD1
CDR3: CASSVGPGQVSGEQYF
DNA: TGTGCCAGCAGCGTTGGTCCGGGACAGGTATCGGGGGAGCAGTACTTC

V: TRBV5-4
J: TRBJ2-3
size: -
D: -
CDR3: CASQPDSYSTDTQYF
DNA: TGTGCCAGCCAGCCTGACTCCTACAGCACAGATACGCAGTATTTT

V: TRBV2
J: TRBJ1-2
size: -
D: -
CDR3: CASSKQQNYGYTF
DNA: TGTGCCAGCAGTAAACAACAAAACTATGGCTACACCTTC

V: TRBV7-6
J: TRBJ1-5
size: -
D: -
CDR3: CASSADRGQPQHF
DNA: TGTGCCAGCAGCGCTGACAGAGGCCAGCCCCAGCATTTT

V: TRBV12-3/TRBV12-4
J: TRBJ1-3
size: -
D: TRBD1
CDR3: CASSLRGVQGVYF
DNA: TGTGCCAGCAGTTTACGGGGAGTCCAGGGGGTATATTTT

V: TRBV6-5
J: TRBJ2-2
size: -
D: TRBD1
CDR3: CASSYTRGLTGELFF
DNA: TGTGCCAGCAGTTACACCAGGGGGTTGACCGGGGAGCTGTTTTTT

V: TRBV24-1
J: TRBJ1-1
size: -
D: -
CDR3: CATSDFKEPGNTEAFF
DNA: TGTGCCACCAGTGATTTTAAAGAACCAGGGAACACTGAAGCTTTCTTT

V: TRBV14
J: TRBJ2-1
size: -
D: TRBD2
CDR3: CASSHGLAVNSYNEQFF
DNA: TGTGCCAGCAGCCATGGACTAGCGGTTAACTCCTACAATGAGCAGTTCTTC

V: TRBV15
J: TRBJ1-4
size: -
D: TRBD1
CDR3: CATSRGSGGVYEKLFF
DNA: TGTGCCACCAGCAGAGGATCAGGGGGCGTCTATGAAAAACTGTTTTTT

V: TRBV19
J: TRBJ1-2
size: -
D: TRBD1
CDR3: CASSIEGTGGITVYGYTF
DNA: TGTGCCAGTAGTATAGAAGGGACAGGGGGCATCACGGTCTATGGCTACACCTTC

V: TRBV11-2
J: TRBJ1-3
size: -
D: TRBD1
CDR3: CASSTRQGYGNTIYF
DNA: TGTGCCAGCAGCACACGACAGGGATACGGAAACACCATATATTTT

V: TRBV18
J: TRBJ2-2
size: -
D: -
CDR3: CASSPTAANTGELFF
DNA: TGTGCCAGCTCTCCGACAGCCGCGAACACCGGGGAGCTGTTTTTT

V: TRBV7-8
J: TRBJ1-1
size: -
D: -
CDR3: CASSNIRNTEAFF
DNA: TGTGCCAGCAGCAACATCCGGAACACTGAAGCTTTCTTT